The sequence of this TCR beta chain was determined in a study of blood T cells in healthy people across ages. Regarding the study as a whole: A greater number of naive CD4+ cells and higher diversity distinguished long-lived donors from aged donors. Roughly linear declines in TCR beta diversity per million T cells occurred with age.

A sample-barcoded 5' primer and a J-beta primer mix were used in a second PCR of about 6 to 12 cycles. TCRdb re-called the 5' RACE reads through MiXCR, storing one row per CDR3 protein. Of approximately 1,000,000 distinct CDR3 sequences listed, less than 50% are singletons. Worth noting for this clonotype: No antigen is known for it.

The sample was blood. The receptor was derived from a woman aged 60-70 years in good health.

The CDR3 sequence: CAISGGTENYEQYF. The CDR3 DNA sequence: TGTGCCATCAGTGGTGGGACGGAGAACTACGAGCAGTACTTC. This rearrangement joins TRBV10-3 to TRBJ2-7; D tentatively fits TRBD1 or TRBD2 (5 bases each). Germline assignment: CDR1 ENHRY and CDR2 SYGVKD. V shed 4 bases and J shed 3 bases, with 13 bases lying between them. The CDR3 is 14 amino acids.